This TCR beta chain was captured by sequencing in a study of CD8+ T cells in alopecia areata. RNA was extracted and reverse transcribed into cDNA as the sequencing template. Method: immunoSEQ multiplex PCR; TCRdb's copy keeps in-frame clones and lacks some. The repertoire holds about 180,000 clones, with about 53% as singletons. Treatment indicated: oral pan-JAK inhibitor, 5-10 mg twice daily. Collected material from alopecia areata patients comprised lesional scalp punch biopsies and peripheral blood. The table lists this clone with a few counts. Sample: CD8+ T cells sorted from blood, taken at week 24, from a patient treated with tofacitinib. The receptor comes from a human donor with alopecia areata.

CDR3 nucleotides: TGCAGCGTACTAGGGGAGGACAGATACTATGGCTACACCTTC. Translating gives CSVLGEDRYYGYTF. The rearrangement uses TRBV29-1 and TRBJ1-2; TRBD1 is a possible D gene (6 bases). Between the trimmed V and J ends, which lost 6 bases and 3 bases, there was a span of 17 bases. Germline V CDR1 and CDR2: SQVTM, ANQGSEA. The CDR3 contains 14 residues.